One and the same sample provided the 13 T cell receptor beta chains below, sequenced in a study of low-dose radiotherapy and immunotherapy resistance in tumors. Sample time point: before trial treatment. First-strand cDNA used TRAV- and TRBV-specific primers, covering alpha and beta chains. With a constant-region primer and a V-primer adapter, TCRs were subjected to roughly 20 PCR cycles of amplification. TCRdb analysed the reads with MiXCR anew, one entry per CDR3 protein. Found here are about 82,000 distinct CDR3 sequences, approximately 17% of them singletons; the top ten hold over 4.5%. The material sequenced was PBMCs, taken before treatment. The source is a male donor with prostate cancer.

The sample holds many counts of this clonotype. V is TRBV7-3 and J is TRBJ2-2; 7 bases match TRBD1. Germline CDR1 reads SGHTA; CDR2 reads FQGTGA. CDR3 size: 16 residues. V trimming: 5 bases; J trimming: 6 bases; junction bases outside the gene matches: 12. The CDR3 sequence: CASSRTGLSSAGELFF. The CDR3 DNA reads TGTGCCAGCAGCCGGACAGGTCTGAGCTCCGCCGGGGAGCTGTTTTTT.

V is TRBV6-5 and J is TRBJ1-5, with D unresolved. CDR3 length: 14 residues. Germline assignment: CDR1 MNHEY and CDR2 SVGAGI. Trimming left V 5 bases short and J 0 bases short, with 8 bases between. As DNA, the CDR3 is TGTGCCAGCAGTCCATTCAATAGCAATCAGCCCCAGCATTTT. This translates into CASSPFNSNQPQHF.

The genes are TRBV9 and TRBJ1-4; TRBD1 aligns across 12 bases. Germline loops: CDR1 SGDLS, CDR2 YYNGEE. The V gene end was trimmed by 3 bases and the J gene end by 8 bases; junction bases not matched to a gene: 8. CDR3 size: 16 residues. The CDR3 sequence is CASSAGTGGFREKLFF. CDR3 sequence (DNA): TGTGCCAGCAGCGCCGGGACAGGGGGCTTTCGGGAAAAACTGTTTTTT.

Comment on this clonotype: This likely traces to a read error, being one base from a far larger clone. The CDR3 spells CASSNTGTGENEQYF. The CDR3 DNA follows: TGCGCCAGCAGCAACACCGGGACAGGGGAGAATGAGCAGTACTTC. The chain combines TRBV5-1 with TRBJ2-7; 10 bases fit TRBD1. The CDR3 has 15 residues. Trimming removed 4 bases from V and 7 bases from J; junction bases left unmatched: 11. From germline, CDR1 is SGHRS and CDR2 YFSETQ. The full variable domain, its missing parts supplied by reference TRBV5-1 and TRBJ2-7, is KAGVTQTPRYLIKTRGQQVTLSCSPISGHRSVSWYQQTPGQGLQFLFEYFSETQRNKGNFPGRFSGRQFSNSRSEMNVSTLELGDSALYLCASSNTGTGENEQYFGPGTRLTVT.

The J gene is TRBJ1-1, the V gene TRBV10-2; 7 bases match TRBD1. Germline CDR1 WSHSY, CDR2 SAAADI. The CDR3 totals 12 residues. This CDR3 reads CASYLRGPEAFF. CDR3 nucleotides: TGCGCTAGTTATTTAAGGGGGCCTGAAGCTTTCTTT.

This clonotype was recorded many times. The rearrangement uses TRBV28 and TRBJ2-1; 10 bases match TRBD2. The V segment lost 5 bases and the J segment 8 bases; nucleotides outside the gene matches: 12. The germline V gene has CDR1 MDHEN and CDR2 SYDVKM. The CDR3 runs 16 residues. This chain's CDR3 is CASSAITSGAWDEQFF. DNA for the CDR3: TGTGCCAGCAGTGCAATAACTAGCGGGGCCTGGGATGAGCAGTTCTTC.

Ten or more counts support this clonotype. The chain is built from TRBV29-1 and TRBJ2-5, with 9 nucleotides matching TRBD1. Per germline, CDR1 SQVTM and CDR2 ANQGSEA. J lost 5 bases, V lost 8 bases, and 15 bases had no gene match. The CDR3 totals 15 residues. The CDR3 bases are TGCAGCTGCCGTACCGGGACAGGGTCTTCGGAGACCCAGTACTTC. Its translation: CSCRTGTGSSETQYF.

About this clonotype: With a far larger clone one base away, a read error is the likely cause. The V and J genes are TRBV12-3 or TRBV12-4 and TRBJ1-5; D perhaps matches TRBD1 (5 bases). The V end lost 8 bases, the J end lost 0 bases, and 17 bases lay between the germline ends. The CDR3 extends over 16 amino acids. The DNA of the CDR3 is TGTGCCAGCGGCCCTTCGGGGCCTTATAGCAATCAGCCCCAGCATTTT. It encodes CASGPSGPYSNQPQHF.

This clonotype appeared many times. This chain uses TRBV3-1 with TRBJ2-7; D may correspond to TRBD1 or TRBD2 (5 bases each). V was trimmed by 4 bases and J by 3 bases, leaving 13 bases between them. Germline CDR1 is LGHDT and CDR2 is YNNKEL (reference sequence). The CDR3 sequence is 14 residues long. The CDR3: CASSRGTVVYEQYF. Written as DNA, the CDR3 is TGTGCCAGCAGCCGAGGGACGGTTGTCTACGAGCAGTACTTC.

The V call is TRBV6-5, the J call TRBJ2-7; 9 bases fit TRBD1. Germline V gene lookup returns CDR1 MNHEY and CDR2 SVGAGI. V gave up 5 bases and J gave up 1 base; unmatched junction bases: 6. The CDR3 runs 15 residues. The CDR3 nucleotides are TGTGCCAGCAGTCCCTCCGGGACAGGGTCCTACGAGCAGTACTTC. As protein: CASSPSGTGSYEQYF.

The sample holds many counts of this clonotype. The chain combines TRBV6-6 with TRBJ2-2; TRBD2 might be the D (5 bases). Trimming pared 6 bases from V and 5 bases from J, leaving 10 bases between. In germline, CDR1 is MNHNY, CDR2 SVGAGI (reference sequence). The CDR3 consists of 13 residues. The CDR3 region is CASRLASTGELFF. The CDR3 DNA is TGTGCCAGCAGATTAGCGTCAACCGGGGAGCTGTTTTTT.

This clonotype was picked up many times. The rearrangement uses TRBV30 and TRBJ2-1; no firm D call. The V gene's germline CDR1 is GTSNPN and CDR2 SVGIG (reference sequence). The length of the CDR3 is 11 residues. V was cut by 0 bases and J by 8 bases, with 5 bases left in between. As DNA, the CDR3 is TGTGCCTGGAGTGTCAAGCATGAGCAGTTCTTC. This codes for CAWSVKHEQFF.

The J gene is TRBJ2-1, the V gene TRBV18, with 9 bases matching TRBD2. This CDR3 has 16 amino acids. Trimming at V came to 3 bases and at J to 3 bases, leaving 6 bases not matched to a gene. Germline CDR1 and CDR2: KGHSH and LQKENI. The CDR3 DNA sequence: TGTGCCAGCTCACCCGCTAGCGGGAAGGGCTACAATGAGCAGTTCTTC. Protein product: CASSPASGKGYNEQFF.